This T cell receptor beta chain stems from a study of molecular identifiers for immune sequencing clone quantification. In TCRdb, the PCR reads were re-called with MiXCR into one record per CDR3 protein. The sample includes about 65,000 distinct CDR3 sequences, less than 20% of them seen just once. This clonotype was found many times. V gave up 5 bases and J gave up 4 bases; unmatched junction bases: 6. The CDR3 extends over 14 amino acids. CDR1 is SGHTA and CDR2 is FQGNSA in the germline V gene. The source material was naive CD8+ T cells from blood, with Jurkat cell RNA spiked in. Stated subset: FACS-sorted CD8+CD4-CCR7+CD45RA+ naive T cells. This chain links TRBV7-2 with TRBJ1-1, with 8 bases fitting TRBD1. The receptor's source is a human donor in good health. Some libraries in this study had Jurkat cell RNA spiked in. The CDR3 sequence: CASSIRGPGTEAFF. The DNA for the CDR3 is TGTGCCAGCAGCATCAGGGGGCCGGGCACTGAAGCTTTCTTT.